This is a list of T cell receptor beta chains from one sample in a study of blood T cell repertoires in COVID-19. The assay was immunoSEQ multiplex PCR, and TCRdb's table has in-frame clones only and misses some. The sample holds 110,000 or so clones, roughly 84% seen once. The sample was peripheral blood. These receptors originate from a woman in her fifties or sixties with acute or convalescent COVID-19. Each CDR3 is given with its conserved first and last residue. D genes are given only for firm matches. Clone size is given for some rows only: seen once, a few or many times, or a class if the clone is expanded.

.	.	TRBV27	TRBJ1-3	TGTGCCAGCAGCCTTACTTCCACAGGGTATGGAAACACCATATATTTT	CASSLTSTGYGNTIYF
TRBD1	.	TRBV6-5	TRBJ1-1	TGTGCCAGCAGTTCAGGGCAGGGGGTGAACACTGAAGCTTTCTTT	CASSSGQGVNTEAFF
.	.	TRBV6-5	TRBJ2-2	TGTGCCAGTCGAACAGATCCGAACACCGGGGAGCTGTTTTTT	CASRTDPNTGELFF
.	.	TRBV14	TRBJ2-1	TGTGCCAGCAGCCAAGAGGGGGCAGGGGACTACAATGAGCAGTTCTTC	CASSQEGAGDYNEQFF
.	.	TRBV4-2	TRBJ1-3	TGTGCCAGCAGCGAAGGGGCTGACGTCTTTGGAAACACCATATATTTT	CASSEGADVFGNTIYF
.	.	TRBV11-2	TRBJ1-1	TGTGCCAGCGGGAATCAGGGACTGGTGAACACTGAAGCTTTCTTT	CASGNQGLVNTEAFF
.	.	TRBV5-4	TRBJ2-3	TGTGCCAGCACCCGGGGGAACACAGATACGCAGTATTTT	CASTRGNTDTQYF
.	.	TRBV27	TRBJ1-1	TGTGCCAGCAGTTTTCTCCCTGGGGGGATGGGTGGAACTGAAGCTTTCTTT	CASSFLPGGMGGTEAFF
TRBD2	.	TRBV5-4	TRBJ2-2	TGTGCCAGCAGCCCGGGACTAGCGGGGGGAAGCACCGGGGAGCTGTTTTTT	CASSPGLAGGSTGELFF
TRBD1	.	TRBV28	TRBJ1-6	TGTGCCAGCCGCCCGACAGGGACAGTAAATTCACCCCTCCACTTT	CASRPTGTVNSPLHF
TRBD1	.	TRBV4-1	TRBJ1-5	TGCGCCAGCAGCCCTCTGGTTATTGGGACAGGGGAACAGCCCCAGCATTTT	CASSPLVIGTGEQPQHF
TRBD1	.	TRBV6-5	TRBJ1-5	TGTGCCAGCGGCCAGGGGGGTAGCAATCAGCCCCAGCATTTT	CASGQGGSNQPQHF
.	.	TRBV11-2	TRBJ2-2	TGTGCCAGCAGCTTTGCTGGTGGAGGTAACACCGGGGAGCTGTTTTTT	CASSFAGGGNTGELFF
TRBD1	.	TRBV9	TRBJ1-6	TGTGCCAGCAGCTTCTCCCGGACAGGAAGTTCACCCCTCCACTTT	CASSFSRTGSSPLHF
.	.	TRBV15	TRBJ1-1	TGTGCCACCAGGAGTAGGGGTGAAGCTTTCTTT	CATRSRGEAFF
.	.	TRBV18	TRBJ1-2	TGTGCCAGCTCACCTTTGGCGGGTTTTGGACAGACTAACTATGGCTACACCTTC	CASSPLAGFGQTNYGYTF
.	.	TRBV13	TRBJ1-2	TGTGCCAGCAGCTCCCGGGGGGCCTATGGCTACACCTTC	CASSSRGAYGYTF
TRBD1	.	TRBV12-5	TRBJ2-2	TGTGCTAGTGGGCGCACTGGACAGGGGAGAACCGGGGAGCTGTTTTTT	CASGRTGQGRTGELFF
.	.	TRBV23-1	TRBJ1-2	TGCGCCAGCAGTCAATCGGGTCCCCGGGGAGACTATGGCTACACCTTC	CASSQSGPRGDYGYTF
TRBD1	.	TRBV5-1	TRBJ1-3	TGCGCCAGCAGCTTGCAGGGGGCCTCCGGAAACACCATATATTTT	CASSLQGASGNTIYF
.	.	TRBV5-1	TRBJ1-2	TGCGCCAGCAGGGAAGACAGTACTAACTATGGCTACACCTTC	CASREDSTNYGYTF
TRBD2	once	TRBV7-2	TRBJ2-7	TGTGCCAGCAGCTTAGAAGTTAGCGGGGCCTACGAGCAGTACTTC	CASSLEVSGAYEQYF
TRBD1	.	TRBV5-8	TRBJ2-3	TGTGCCAGCAGCTTGGGGGACAGGTACACAGATACGCAGTATTTT	CASSLGDRYTDTQYF
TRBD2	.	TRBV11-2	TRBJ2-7	TGTGCCAGCAGCTTAAGGGCTAGCGGGGTGTACGAGCAGTACTTC	CASSLRASGVYEQYF
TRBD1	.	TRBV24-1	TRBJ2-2	TGTGCCACCAGTGATGCTTTGGGACAGGGGGCCACCGGGGAGCTGTTTTTT	CATSDALGQGATGELFF
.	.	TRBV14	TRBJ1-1	TGTGCCACCACAAGGACAGTGAACACTGAAGCTTTCTTT	CATTRTVNTEAFF
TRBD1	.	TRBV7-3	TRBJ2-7	TGTGCCAGCAGCTTAAGACAGGGGGCTTACGAGCAGTACTTC	CASSLRQGAYEQYF
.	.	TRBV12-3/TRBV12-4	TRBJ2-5	TGTGCCAGCAGGGCCGAAGAGACCCAGTACTTC	CASRAEETQYF
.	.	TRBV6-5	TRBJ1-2	TGTGCCATTACGGAGGGCAGGGACAACTATGGCTACACCTTC	CAITEGRDNYGYTF
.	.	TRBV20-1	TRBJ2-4	TGCAGTGCTCATTCCAAAAACATTCAGTACTTC	CSAHSKNIQYF
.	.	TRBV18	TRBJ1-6	TGTGCCAGCTCACCCGACATTGGAAGCTCCTATAATTCACCCCTCCACTTT	CASSPDIGSSYNSPLHF
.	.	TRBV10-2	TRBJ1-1	TGCGCCAGCAGTGAGGGAGGAGGGAACACTGAAGCTTTCTTT	CASSEGGGNTEAFF
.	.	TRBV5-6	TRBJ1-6	TGTGCCAGCAGCTTGGTCTTGGACAGCCGTTCTTATGAGCCCCTCCACTTT	CASSLVLDSRSYEPLHF
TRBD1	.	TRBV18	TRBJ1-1	TGTGCCAGCTCGGGCGGGACAGTCGGGGAAGCTTTCTTT	CASSGGTVGEAFF
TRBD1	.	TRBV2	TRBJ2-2	TGTGCCAGCGCGGGGACAGGGAACACCGGGGAGCTGTTTTTT	CASAGTGNTGELFF